This is a list of T cell receptor beta chains from one sample in a study of blood T cell repertoires in COVID-19. The repertoire was sequenced with immunoSEQ multiplex PCR; TCRdb's copy has only in-frame clones and lacks some. The sample yields some 230,000 clones, 75% to 85% seen once. Sequencing input: peripheral blood. All receptors come from a woman aged 80 or over with COVID-19, enrolled during active disease. Both conserved end residues are trimmed from each CDR3. Fields, in order: J gene, V gene, CDR3 protein.

J: TRBJ2-1; V: TRBV11-2; CDR3: ASSRLSSYNEQF
J: TRBJ1-1; V: TRBV5-1; CDR3: ASTLIRGGEAF
J: TRBJ2-7; V: TRBV7-9; CDR3: ASSLNALGASYEQY
J: TRBJ2-1; V: TRBV18; CDR3: ASSPRGTSVTSNEQF
J: TRBJ1-2; V: TRBV5-6; CDR3: ASSLGDGAVYGYT
J: TRBJ2-5; V: TRBV4-1; CDR3: ASARLPATQETQY
J: TRBJ1-4; V: TRBV14; CDR3: ASSQFPPTGGLGTTNEKLF
J: TRBJ1-2; V: TRBV27; CDR3: ASSSRTTGGNYGYT
J: TRBJ2-1; V: TRBV7-3; CDR3: ASSRSGGAYEQF
J: TRBJ1-3; V: TRBV7-2; CDR3: ASSSDRPRSGNTIY
J: TRBJ1-2; V: TRBV29-1; CDR3: SVSGRGLYGYT
J: TRBJ1-2; V: TRBV2; CDR3: ASEEAVSGYT
J: TRBJ2-3; V: TRBV5-6; CDR3: ASSLSGGMTDTQY
J: TRBJ2-3; V: TRBV29-1; CDR3: SAVVGATDTQY
J: TRBJ2-1; V: TRBV18; CDR3: ASSPGLAGDNEQF
J: TRBJ2-7; V: TRBV4-1; CDR3: ASSPSGDAQY
J: TRBJ1-5; V: TRBV27; CDR3: ASSLKGTPGGQPQH
J: TRBJ2-1; V: TRBV18; CDR3: ASSRSAGADNEQF
J: TRBJ2-1; V: TRBV20-1; CDR3: SARRGEQF
J: TRBJ1-1; V: TRBV12-3/TRBV12-4; CDR3: ASSYRSEAF
J: TRBJ2-5; V: TRBV2; CDR3: ASSAGLAGGGQETQY
J: TRBJ1-5; V: TRBV2; CDR3: ASRGDRVQPQH
J: TRBJ1-1; V: TRBV5-1; CDR3: ASSSGFGVNTEAF
J: TRBJ1-2; V: TRBV6-2/TRBV6-3; CDR3: ASSQGVIGGYT
J: TRBJ2-5; V: TRBV4-2; CDR3: ASSQGLRAAIQETQY
J: TRBJ2-1; V: TRBV19; CDR3: ASSLGWNNEQF
J: TRBJ2-5; V: TRBV19; CDR3: ASSIRGGETQY
J: TRBJ1-5; V: TRBV16; CDR3: ASSQSYSNQPQH
J: TRBJ1-5; V: TRBV28; CDR3: ASSFRGTVQPQH
J: TRBJ2-7; V: TRBV5-1; CDR3: ASSLGGSGEIYEQY
J: TRBJ2-7; V: TRBV7-2; CDR3: ASSPAGTGPYEQY
J: TRBJ2-7; V: TRBV7-9; CDR3: ASSRGYEQY
J: TRBJ1-2; V: TRBV7-2; CDR3: ASTVTGSAGYT
J: TRBJ1-2; V: TRBV2; CDR3: ASSDGESLRYT
J: TRBJ1-5; V: TRBV7-3; CDR3: ASSLRGDQPQH
J: TRBJ1-1; V: TRBV19; CDR3: ASSGWTGYFMNTEAF
J: TRBJ1-1; V: TRBV6-5; CDR3: ASSYPGVNTEAF
J: TRBJ1-4; V: TRBV19; CDR3: ASSGEGGGEKLF
J: TRBJ2-1; V: TRBV28; CDR3: ASSFRRETHNEQF
J: TRBJ1-2; V: TRBV28; CDR3: ATCRPGVGGPYGYT
J: TRBJ1-1; V: TRBV19; CDR3: ASSIDSRVAAF
J: TRBJ2-2; V: TRBV5-1; CDR3: ASSLARQGASNTGELF
J: TRBJ1-5; V: TRBV27; CDR3: ASSLRQANQPQH
J: TRBJ2-6; V: TRBV3-1/TRBV3-2; CDR3: ASSRPDGANVLT
J: TRBJ1-4; V: TRBV7-3; CDR3: ASTPTRQVGGEKLF